This T cell receptor (beta chain) was sequenced in a study of T-cell reconstitution after alpha-beta-depleted transplantation in children. Preparation of the TCRbeta library involved a method that used unique molecular identifiers. TCRdb re-derived calls from the PCR reads in MiXCR, one entry per CDR3 protein. This sample has about 600,000 distinct CDR3 sequences, with roughly a tenth found just once. In its sample, this clonotype was seen a few times. This TCR was sampled from a human donor who donated a stem cell graft to a child with acute myeloid leukemia. The sequenced sample was PBMCs from the stem cell graft donor, obtained from the stem cell graft.

The CDR3 DNA follows: TGTGCCAGCAGCTTAAAAGATACAGGTTACGCGAACACCGGGGAGCTGTTTTTT. This gives the protein CASSLKDTGYANTGELFF. This chain connects TRBV5-5 to TRBJ2-2; a weak D match, TRBD1 (5 bases). This CDR3 is built from 18 residues. V gave up 2 bases and J gave up 0 bases, with 17 bases separating them. The germline V gene encodes CDR1 SGHKS and CDR2 YYEKEE (reference sequence).